The clone carrying this T cell receptor beta chain was recorded once. Its matching antigen is unknown. V shed 0 bases and J 7 bases; nucleotides not matched to a gene: 5. Germline V gene data show CDR1 as SGHTS and CDR2 as YDEGEE. CDR3 length equals 15 residues. Libraries were prepared by immunoSEQ multiplex PCR; TCRdb keeps only in-frame clonotypes and omits some of them. The sample consists of around 150,000 clones, approximately 86% of them appearing once. This sample stems from a study of lymphopenia after photon versus proton radiotherapy. Study results and limitations: Relative stability marked proton patients; photon patients lost diversity and naive cells.

This chain uses TRBV5-8 with TRBJ2-7; 12 bases align to TRBD2. The receptor's source is a man in his fifties with gastric cancer. Sequenced material: peripheral blood, taken from a patient treated with photon-based radiotherapy. CDR3 residues: CASSLVGLAGREQYF. The CDR3, as DNA: TGTGCCAGCAGCTTGGTTGGACTAGCGGGAAGGGAGCAGTACTTC. The whole variable domain, filled in from reference TRBV5-8 and TRBJ2-7, reads EAGVTQSPTHLIKTRGQQATLRCSPISGHTSVYWYQQALGLGLQFLLWYDEGEERNRGNFPPRFSGRQFPNYSSELNVNALELEDSALYLCASSLVGLAGREQYFGPGTRLTVT.